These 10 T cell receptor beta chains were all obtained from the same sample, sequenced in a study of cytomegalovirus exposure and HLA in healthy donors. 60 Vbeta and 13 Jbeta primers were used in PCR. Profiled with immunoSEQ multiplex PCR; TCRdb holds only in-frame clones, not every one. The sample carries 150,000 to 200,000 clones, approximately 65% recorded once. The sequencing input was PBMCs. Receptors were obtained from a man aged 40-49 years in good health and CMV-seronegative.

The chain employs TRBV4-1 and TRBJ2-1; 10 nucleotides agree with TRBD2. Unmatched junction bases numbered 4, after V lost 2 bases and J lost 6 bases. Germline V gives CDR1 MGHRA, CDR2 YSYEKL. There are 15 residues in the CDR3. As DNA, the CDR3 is TGCGCCAGCAGCCAACTGGGACTAGCGATCAATGAGCAGTTCTTC. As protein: CASSQLGLAINEQFF.

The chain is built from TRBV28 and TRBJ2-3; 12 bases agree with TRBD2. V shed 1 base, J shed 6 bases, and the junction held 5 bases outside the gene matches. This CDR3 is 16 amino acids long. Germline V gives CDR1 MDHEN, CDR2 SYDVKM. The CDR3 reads CASSLSSGGALDTQYF. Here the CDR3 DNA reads TGTGCCAGCAGTTTATCTAGCGGGGGGGCATTGGATACGCAGTATTTT.

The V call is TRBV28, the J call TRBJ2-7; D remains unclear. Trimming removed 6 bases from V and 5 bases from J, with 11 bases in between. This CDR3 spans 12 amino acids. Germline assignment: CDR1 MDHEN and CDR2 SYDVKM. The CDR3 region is CASSLAIDEQYF. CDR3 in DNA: TGTGCCAGCAGCTTGGCCATCGACGAGCAGTACTTC.

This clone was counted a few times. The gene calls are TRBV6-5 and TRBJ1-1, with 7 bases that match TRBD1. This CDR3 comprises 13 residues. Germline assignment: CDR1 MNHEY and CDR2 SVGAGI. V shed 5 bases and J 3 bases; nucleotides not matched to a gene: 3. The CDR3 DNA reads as TGTGCCAGCAGTCGACAGGGACACACTGAAGCTTTCTTT. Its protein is CASSRQGHTEAFF.

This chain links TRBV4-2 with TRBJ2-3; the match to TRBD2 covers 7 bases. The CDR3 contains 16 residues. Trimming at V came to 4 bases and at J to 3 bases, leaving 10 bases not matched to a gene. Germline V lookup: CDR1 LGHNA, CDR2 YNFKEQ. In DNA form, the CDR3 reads TGTGCCAGCAGCCCGATACTAGCGAGCGAAACAGATACGCAGTATTTT. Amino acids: CASSPILASETDTQYF.

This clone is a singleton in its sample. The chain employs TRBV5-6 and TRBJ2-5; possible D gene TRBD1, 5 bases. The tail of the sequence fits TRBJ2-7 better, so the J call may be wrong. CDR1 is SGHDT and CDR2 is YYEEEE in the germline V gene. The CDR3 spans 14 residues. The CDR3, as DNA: TGTGCCAGCAGCTTGGCCGGCAGGGCCTACGAGCAGTACTTC. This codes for CASSLAGRAYEQYF.

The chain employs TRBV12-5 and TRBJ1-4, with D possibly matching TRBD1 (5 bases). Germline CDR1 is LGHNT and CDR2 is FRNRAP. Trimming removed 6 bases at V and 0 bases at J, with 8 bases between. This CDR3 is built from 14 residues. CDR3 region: CASGLTATNEKLFF. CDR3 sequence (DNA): TGTGCTAGTGGCTTGACAGCAACTAATGAAAAACTGTTTTTT.

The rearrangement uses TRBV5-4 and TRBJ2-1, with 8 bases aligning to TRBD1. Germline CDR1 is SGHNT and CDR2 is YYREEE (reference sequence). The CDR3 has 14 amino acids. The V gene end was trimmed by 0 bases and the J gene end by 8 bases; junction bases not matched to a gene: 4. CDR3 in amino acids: CASSLDRGEDEQFF. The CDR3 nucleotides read TGTGCCAGCAGCTTGGACAGGGGGGAGGATGAGCAGTTCTTC.

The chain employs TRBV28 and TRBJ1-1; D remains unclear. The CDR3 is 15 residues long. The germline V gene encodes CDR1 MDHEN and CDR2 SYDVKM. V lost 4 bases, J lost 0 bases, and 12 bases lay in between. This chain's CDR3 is CASSSGRRLNTEAFF. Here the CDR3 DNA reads TGTGCCAGCAGTTCTGGACGGAGGTTGAACACTGAAGCTTTCTTT.

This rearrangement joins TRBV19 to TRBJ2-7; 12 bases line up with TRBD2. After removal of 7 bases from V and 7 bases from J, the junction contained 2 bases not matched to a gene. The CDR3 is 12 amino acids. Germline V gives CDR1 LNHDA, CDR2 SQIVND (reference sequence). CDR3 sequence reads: CASTSGRGEQYF. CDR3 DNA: TGTGCCAGTACTAGCGGGAGGGGGGAGCAGTACTTC. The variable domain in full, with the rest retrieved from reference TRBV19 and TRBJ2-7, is DGGITQSPKYLFRKEGQNVTLSCEQNLNHDAMYWYRQDPGQGLRLIYYSQIVNDFQKGDIAEGYSVSREKKESFPLTVTSAQKNPTAFYLCASTSGRGEQYFGPGTRLTVT.